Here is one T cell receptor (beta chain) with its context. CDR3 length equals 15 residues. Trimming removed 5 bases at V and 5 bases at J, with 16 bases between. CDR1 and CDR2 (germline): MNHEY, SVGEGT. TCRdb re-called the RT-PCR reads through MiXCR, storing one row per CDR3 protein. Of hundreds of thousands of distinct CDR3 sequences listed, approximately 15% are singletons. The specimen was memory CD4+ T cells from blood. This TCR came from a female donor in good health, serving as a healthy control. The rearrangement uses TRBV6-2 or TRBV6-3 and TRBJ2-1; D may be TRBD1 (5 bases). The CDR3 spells CASSEFPGLNNEQFF. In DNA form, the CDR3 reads TGTGCCAGCAGTGAATTCCCAGGGTTAAACAATGAGCAGTTCTTC.